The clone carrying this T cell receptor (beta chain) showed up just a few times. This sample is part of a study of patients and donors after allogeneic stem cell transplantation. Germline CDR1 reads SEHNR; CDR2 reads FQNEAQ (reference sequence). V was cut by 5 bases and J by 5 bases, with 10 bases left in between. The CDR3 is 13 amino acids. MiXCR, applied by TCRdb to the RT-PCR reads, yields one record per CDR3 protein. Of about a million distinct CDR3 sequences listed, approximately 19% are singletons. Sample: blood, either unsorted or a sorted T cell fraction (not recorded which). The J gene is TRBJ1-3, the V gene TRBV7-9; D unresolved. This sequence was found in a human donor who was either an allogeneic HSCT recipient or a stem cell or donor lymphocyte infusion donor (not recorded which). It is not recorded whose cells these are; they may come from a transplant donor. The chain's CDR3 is CASSIEPRNTIYF. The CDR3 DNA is TGTGCCAGCAGCATCGAACCACGAAACACCATATATTTT.